This is a list of T cell receptor beta chains from one sample in a study of human T cells and chemical hapten exposure. One entry per CDR3 protein results from TCRdb running MiXCR on the RACE reads. The sample lists about 70,000 distinct CDR3 sequences; roughly 9.7% were seen once. The material was whole blood, obtained in connection with sensitization to the hapten diphenylcyclopropenone (DPC). The receptors come from a woman in her forties or fifties with alopecia areata. Some clones in this sample may be carry-over from other donors' samples. CDR3s include the opening cysteine and the closing phenylalanine or tryptophan. D genes are given only for firm matches. Clone size is stated in some rows and not others, as once, few, many or a class when expanded.

J: TRBJ2-2
D: NA
V: TRBV11-2
size: many
DNA: TGTGCCAGCAGCCCTAGAGGCGGACAGAACACCGGGGAGCTGTTTTTT
CDR3: CASSPRGGQNTGELFF

J: TRBJ2-7
D: NA
V: TRBV29-1
size: many
DNA: TGCAGCGTTGGGGAGGCCTACGAGCAGTACTTC
CDR3: CSVGEAYEQYF

J: TRBJ2-5
D: NA
V: TRBV5-1
size: NA
DNA: TGCGCCAGCAGCTTGACGTTTACAGGCTCCAACCGGGAGACCCAGTACTTC
CDR3: CASSLTFTGSNRETQYF

J: TRBJ2-2
D: TRBD1
V: TRBV7-6
size: many
DNA: TGTGCCAGCAGCTTAGCGGGAAGACAGGGTGGGACCGGGGAGCTGTTTTTT
CDR3: CASSLAGRQGGTGELFF

J: TRBJ1-5
D: NA
V: TRBV5-5
size: many
DNA: TGTGCCAGCAGCTTTGTTCAGGGCACAGGTCTCCAGCCCCAGCATTTT
CDR3: CASSFVQGTGLQPQHF

J: TRBJ2-3
D: NA
V: TRBV12-3/TRBV12-4
size: NA
DNA: TGTGCCAGCAGTCCTACGGGGGCAAATACGCAGTATTTT
CDR3: CASSPTGANTQYF

J: TRBJ2-7
D: NA
V: TRBV21-1
size: NA
DNA: TGTGCCAGCAGCGGACGAGGGGTTGGGGAGCAGTACTTC
CDR3: CASSGRGVGEQYF

J: TRBJ2-1
D: TRBD2
V: TRBV28
size: NA
DNA: TGTGCCAGCACCCTATCGGGACTAGCGGGATCTTCCTACAATGAGCAGTTCTTC
CDR3: CASTLSGLAGSSYNEQFF

J: TRBJ1-4
D: NA
V: TRBV20-1
size: many
DNA: TGCAGTGCCAACCCCCCGGGGGGCGCGGGTGAAAAACTGTTTTTT
CDR3: CSANPPGGAGEKLFF

J: TRBJ2-5
D: NA
V: TRBV6-5
size: NA
DNA: TGTGCCAGCAGTGGGGACCGTTCCCCCCAAGAGACCCAGTACTTC
CDR3: CASSGDRSPQETQYF

J: TRBJ2-7
D: TRBD1
V: TRBV18
size: NA
DNA: TGTGCCAGCTCCCACGGGGACAGGGGTGCCTACGAGCAGTACTTC
CDR3: CASSHGDRGAYEQYF

J: TRBJ1-6
D: NA
V: TRBV3-1
size: few
DNA: TGTGCCAGCAGCCCACCGGGGCCAAATTCACCCCTCCACTTT
CDR3: CASSPPGPNSPLHF

J: TRBJ1-6
D: NA
V: TRBV20-1
size: NA
DNA: TGCAGTGCTATTCAAGGAGCCAATTCACCCCTCCACTTT
CDR3: CSAIQGANSPLHF

J: TRBJ2-3
D: NA
V: TRBV7-2
size: many
DNA: TGTGCCAGCTCCCCCCGAATGGGGGCCACGGGAAATACGCAGTATTTT
CDR3: CASSPRMGATGNTQYF

J: TRBJ1-3
D: NA
V: TRBV27
size: NA
DNA: TGTGCCAGCAGTCTAGGACAGAACTCTGGAAACACCATATATTTT
CDR3: CASSLGQNSGNTIYF

J: TRBJ1-2
D: NA
V: TRBV7-8
size: many
DNA: TGTGCCAGCAGCCCCTACATCTATGGCTACACCTTC
CDR3: CASSPYIYGYTF

J: TRBJ1-6
D: TRBD1
V: TRBV7-8
size: many
DNA: TGTGCCAGCAGCTCCGGACAGGGGGCAACCCCCCTCCACTTT
CDR3: CASSSGQGATPLHF

J: TRBJ2-3
D: NA
V: TRBV7-2
size: few
DNA: TGTGCCAGCCAATCGTTCCGCTCTATCGGCACAGATACGCAGTATTTT
CDR3: CASQSFRSIGTDTQYF

J: TRBJ1-2
D: NA
V: TRBV18
size: few
DNA: TGTGCCAGCTCACCTGGTTATGAGGACTATGGCTACACCTTC
CDR3: CASSPGYEDYGYTF

J: TRBJ2-1
D: TRBD2
V: TRBV19
size: many
DNA: TGTGCCAGTAGTATGCCTACGAGGCTAGCGGGTTACAATGAGCAGTTCTTC
CDR3: CASSMPTRLAGYNEQFF

J: TRBJ2-7
D: TRBD2
V: TRBV7-2
size: few
DNA: TGTGCCAGCAGCTTACCCCGGGGGGGGGAGCAGTACTTC
CDR3: CASSLPRGGEQYF

J: TRBJ2-1
D: TRBD2
V: TRBV7-2
size: NA
DNA: TGTGCCTGCACCCCGGGAGGCAGACAGACCAAGAATGAGCAGTTCTTC
CDR3: CACTPGGRQTKNEQFF

J: TRBJ1-6
D: NA
V: TRBV7-2
size: few
DNA: TGTGCCAGCAGCTTAGTTGGCTCCTATAATTCACCCCTCCACTTT
CDR3: CASSLVGSYNSPLHF

J: TRBJ2-3
D: NA
V: TRBV28
size: few
DNA: TGTGCCAGCAGTGTCGGAGGGGCCCCCACAGATACGCAGTATTTT
CDR3: CASSVGGAPTDTQYF

J: TRBJ1-2
D: TRBD1
V: TRBV7-6
size: few
DNA: TGTGCCAGCAGCCCATCCAGGGGGCAGTATGGCTACACCTTC
CDR3: CASSPSRGQYGYTF

J: TRBJ2-3
D: TRBD2
V: TRBV29-1
size: many
DNA: TGCAGCGTCGGAAAGCGGGAGGTGGGCACAGATACGCAGTATTTT
CDR3: CSVGKREVGTDTQYF

J: TRBJ1-2
D: TRBD1
V: TRBV12-3/TRBV12-4
size: few
DNA: TGTGCCAGCAGAAGGACAGGGATGGGCTATGGCTACACCTTC
CDR3: CASRRTGMGYGYTF

J: TRBJ2-7
D: NA
V: TRBV12-2
size: many
DNA: TGTGCAAGTCGCTTACGGCTATCACCCGAGCAGTACTTC
CDR3: CASRLRLSPEQYF

J: TRBJ2-7
D: NA
V: TRBV3-1
size: many
DNA: TGTGCCACCGGATTGACCGAATCGGGGGAGCAGTACTTC
CDR3: CATGLTESGEQYF

J: TRBJ1-1
D: TRBD1
V: TRBV7-7
size: many
DNA: TGTGCCAGCAGCTTACTTCAGGGGGGAGACACTGAAGCTTTCTTT
CDR3: CASSLLQGGDTEAFF

J: TRBJ2-1
D: TRBD2
V: TRBV19
size: few
DNA: TGTGCCAGTAGCTCCGGGACTAGCGGGAGTACTGAGCAGTTCTTC
CDR3: CASSSGTSGSTEQFF

J: TRBJ2-1
D: TRBD2
V: TRBV9
size: NA
DNA: TGTGCCAGCAGCACAAGAGGGGTTAGCGGGGGCCTTTCCTACAATGAGCAGTTCTTC
CDR3: CASSTRGVSGGLSYNEQFF

J: TRBJ1-6
D: NA
V: TRBV6-2/TRBV6-3
size: NA
DNA: TGTGCCACCTCGGGACTGCGATATAATTCACCCCTCCACTTT
CDR3: CATSGLRYNSPLHF

J: TRBJ2-5
D: NA
V: TRBV7-6
size: many
DNA: TGTGCCAGCAGCTTACCGGGCGAGACCCAGTACTTC
CDR3: CASSLPGETQYF

J: TRBJ2-4
D: NA
V: TRBV28
size: NA
DNA: TGTGCCAGCAGTTTAAGGGGTGCCAAAAACATTCAGTACTTC
CDR3: CASSLRGAKNIQYF

J: TRBJ2-7
D: NA
V: TRBV27
size: many
DNA: TGTGCCAGCAGGTCAACAAAATCCCCCGGCATAAACGAGCAGTACTTC
CDR3: CASRSTKSPGINEQYF

J: TRBJ1-2
D: NA
V: TRBV15
size: many
DNA: TGTGCCACCAGCAGAGTTCTAGAAGGGCCCTATGGCTACACCTTC
CDR3: CATSRVLEGPYGYTF

J: TRBJ2-2
D: TRBD2
V: TRBV7-2
size: many
DNA: TGTGCCAGCAGCACCCGCCCCCCTAGCGGGGTCTCGAACACCGGGGAGCTGTTTTTT
CDR3: CASSTRPPSGVSNTGELFF

J: TRBJ1-6
D: TRBD1
V: TRBV18
size: NA
DNA: TGTGCCAGCTCACAGGACAGGGTCAATTCACCCCTCCACTTT
CDR3: CASSQDRVNSPLHF

J: TRBJ2-4
D: NA
V: TRBV2
size: NA
DNA: TGTGCCAGCAGTGAAGGGGTGAGGGTCATTCAGTACTTC
CDR3: CASSEGVRVIQYF

J: TRBJ2-1
D: TRBD2
V: TRBV4-2
size: many
DNA: TGTGCCAGCTCCCCCTCCGGGACTAGCGGGCAGGTGGATGAGCAGTTCTTC
CDR3: CASSPSGTSGQVDEQFF

J: TRBJ2-1
D: NA
V: TRBV6-6
size: many
DNA: TGTGCCAGCAGTTATGGGGACTCTGGGTTCTTC
CDR3: CASSYGDSGFF

J: TRBJ2-7
D: TRBD1
V: TRBV12-3/TRBV12-4
size: many
DNA: TGTGCCAGCAGACCCGACAGGGGCGTTTCCTACGAGCAGTACTTC
CDR3: CASRPDRGVSYEQYF

J: TRBJ2-1
D: TRBD1
V: TRBV5-1
size: NA
DNA: TGCGCCAGCAGCCTGGACCCGACAGGGGGTAATGAGCAGTTCTTC
CDR3: CASSLDPTGGNEQFF

J: TRBJ1-1
D: NA
V: TRBV12-5
size: few
DNA: TGTGCTAGTGGTTGGAACAGGGTGAACACTGAAGCTTTCTTT
CDR3: CASGWNRVNTEAFF

J: TRBJ2-7
D: NA
V: TRBV11-2
size: many
DNA: TGTGCCAGCAGCTGGGGTCAGGAGCAGTACTTC
CDR3: CASSWGQEQYF

J: TRBJ2-1
D: TRBD2
V: TRBV5-6
size: NA
DNA: TGTGCCAGCTCCGCTAATCCGGGACTAGCTCAGAATGAGCAGTTCTTC
CDR3: CASSANPGLAQNEQFF

J: TRBJ2-3
D: NA
V: TRBV7-6
size: many
DNA: TGTGCCAGCAGCTTAGTCTCGTTCGGGACCCCGCCAGATACGCAGTATTTT
CDR3: CASSLVSFGTPPDTQYF

J: TRBJ2-3
D: NA
V: TRBV7-2
size: once
DNA: TGTGCCAGCAGCCCCCTGAAGACAGATACGCAGTATTTT
CDR3: CASSPLKTDTQYF

J: TRBJ2-5
D: NA
V: TRBV29-1
size: many
DNA: TGCAGCGTTCCAATCATGAGTCGGGAGACCCAGTACTTC
CDR3: CSVPIMSRETQYF

J: TRBJ2-2
D: NA
V: TRBV10-2
size: NA
DNA: TGCGCCAGCAGTGAGTCAACAGGAGCCACCGGGGAGCTGTTTTTT
CDR3: CASSESTGATGELFF

J: TRBJ1-2
D: NA
V: TRBV6-1
size: few
DNA: TGTGCCAGCACTTCTCAGGAGGGTTTGAGTGGCTACACCTTC
CDR3: CASTSQEGLSGYTF